The rows below give T cell receptor beta chains drawn from one sample of a study of blood T cell repertoires in COVID-19. Some clones are missing from TCRdb's copy, which holds only in-frame ones; the method was immunoSEQ multiplex PCR. The sample consists of 120,000 to 150,000 clones, approximately 83% of them appearing once. Sample: peripheral blood. These receptors all stem from a woman aged 55-69 years with COVID-19, enrolled during active disease. The CDR3 runs from the conserved cysteine through the conserved F or W. A D gene is named only where the DNA matches it firmly. Clone size, where shown, is once, few, many, or a class for clones that have expanded.

d_gene	abundance	v_gene	j_gene	CDR3aa	CDR3nt
TRBD1	-	TRBV6-1	TRBJ1-2	CASSEEGQAYGYTF	TGTGCCAGCAGTGAAGAGGGACAGGCGTATGGCTACACCTTC
TRBD1	-	TRBV7-2	TRBJ1-3	CASSRRTGNPGNTIYF	TGTGCCAGCAGTAGGAGGACAGGGAACCCTGGAAACACCATATATTTT
-	-	TRBV7-8	TRBJ2-7	CATESLAGSYEQYF	TGTGCCACCGAGTCCCTGGCAGGTTCCTACGAGCAGTACTTC
TRBD1	-	TRBV18	TRBJ2-2	CASSPWRTGLNTGELFF	TGTGCCAGCTCACCATGGAGGACAGGGCTAAACACCGGGGAGCTGTTTTTT
TRBD2	-	TRBV5-1	TRBJ2-1	CASSPPAGGSDEQFF	TGCGCCAGCAGCCCCCCTGCGGGGGGGAGTGATGAGCAGTTCTTC
TRBD1	-	TRBV5-6	TRBJ1-2	CASSSGQGEGYTF	TGTGCCAGCAGCTCCGGACAGGGCGAGGGCTACACCTTC
TRBD1	once	TRBV7-9	TRBJ2-6	CASSRGGAGANVLTF	TGTGCCAGCAGTCGAGGGGGCGCTGGGGCCAACGTCCTGACTTTC
TRBD1	-	TRBV6-5	TRBJ1-5	CASSQDRGWGQPQHF	TGTGCCAGCAGCCAGGACAGGGGCTGGGGTCAGCCCCAGCATTTT
TRBD1	-	TRBV24-1	TRBJ1-1	CATSDRRDSNTEAFF	TGTGCCACCAGTGATCGCCGGGACAGTAACACTGAAGCTTTCTTT
-	-	TRBV18	TRBJ1-1	CASSPGGGLNTEAFF	TGTGCCAGCTCACCGGGGGGAGGTTTGAACACTGAAGCTTTCTTT
-	-	TRBV10-3	TRBJ2-5	CAISAGGQETQYF	TGTGCCATCAGTGCTGGAGGACAAGAGACCCAGTACTTC
TRBD1	few	TRBV3-1/TRBV3-2	TRBJ2-7	CASSPRTGSLGEQYF	TGTGCCAGCAGCCCCCGGACAGGCAGTCTGGGGGAGCAGTACTTC
TRBD2	once	TRBV19	TRBJ2-5	CASSTPGLSGETQYF	TGTGCCAGTAGTACCCCGGGACTATCGGGAGAGACCCAGTACTTC
TRBD1	-	TRBV7-9	TRBJ2-7	CASRGTGKAYEQYF	TGTGCCAGCAGAGGGACAGGGAAGGCCTACGAGCAGTACTTC
-	-	TRBV4-3	TRBJ1-2	CASSQELAGAYGYTF	TGCGCCAGCAGCCAAGAATTGGCGGGCGCCTATGGCTACACCTTC
-	-	TRBV5-4	TRBJ1-1	CASSPPTGVNTEAFF	TGTGCCAGCAGCCCCCCGACAGGAGTGAACACTGAAGCTTTCTTT
-	-	TRBV19	TRBJ1-2	CASTHLEANYGYTF	TGTGCCAGTACCCATCTGGAGGCTAACTATGGCTACACCTTC
-	-	TRBV12-5	TRBJ2-2	CASGTNTGELFF	TGTGCTAGTGGCACAAACACCGGGGAGCTGTTTTTT
-	-	TRBV9	TRBJ2-5	CASSPRGETQYF	TGTGCCAGCAGCCCCCGGGGGGAGACCCAGTACTTC
TRBD2	-	TRBV5-4	TRBJ2-5	CASGLAGTQETQYF	TGTGCCAGCGGACTAGCGGGGACCCAAGAGACCCAGTACTTC
-	once	TRBV7-3	TRBJ2-3	CASSLARRGAGDTQYF	TGTGCCAGCAGCCTCGCCAGGCGGGGCGCCGGAGATACGCAGTATTTT
TRBD1	-	TRBV5-1	TRBJ1-1	CASSQGATLRETEAFF	TGCGCCAGCAGCCAGGGGGCTACATTGCGGGAGACTGAAGCTTTCTTT
-	-	TRBV11-2	TRBJ2-3	CASSTEGLTDTQYF	TGTGCCAGCAGCACTGAGGGACTTACAGATACGCAGTATTTT
TRBD1	once	TRBV28	TRBJ1-5	CASRRQGSNQPQHF	TGTGCCAGCAGACGACAGGGCAGCAATCAGCCCCAGCATTTT
-	few	TRBV19	TRBJ1-6	CASRTTGLDSPLHF	TGTGCCAGTAGGACCACAGGGTTAGATTCACCCCTCCACTTT
TRBD2	-	TRBV7-9	TRBJ2-3	CASSLGASGGVKGTDTQYF	TGTGCCAGCAGCTTAGGGGCCAGCGGGGGAGTAAAAGGCACAGATACGCAGTATTTT
TRBD2	once	TRBV15	TRBJ2-3	CATSKTSGGASGPQYF	TGTGCCACCAGCAAGACTAGCGGGGGGGCCTCTGGGCCGCAGTATTTT
-	-	TRBV6-4	TRBJ2-1	CASSVDSYNEQFF	TGTGCCAGCAGTGTTGACAGCTACAATGAGCAGTTCTTC
TRBD1	-	TRBV6-1	TRBJ1-5	CASSDPGQGNQPQHF	TGTGCCAGCAGTGACCCTGGACAGGGGAATCAGCCCCAGCATTTT
-	-	TRBV19	TRBJ1-4	CASSMGQTNEKLFF	TGTGCCAGTAGTATGGGCCAGACTAATGAAAAACTGTTTTTT
-	-	TRBV18	TRBJ1-3	CASSPPSRTDSGNTIYF	TGTGCCAGCTCACCACCGAGCCGGACTGACTCTGGAAACACCATATATTTT